Listed here are 30 T cell receptor beta chains from one sample, sequenced in a study of T cell clonality in common variable immunodeficiency. These receptors are not linked to any known antigen. The repertoire was sequenced with immunoSEQ multiplex PCR; TCRdb's copy has only in-frame clones and lacks some. The sample shows approximately 28,000 clones, no singletons; the ten largest hold roughly 3.2%. Regarding the study as a whole: Fewer deletions and N-nucleotide insertions were reportedly seen in common variable immunodeficiency TCR beta sequences.

The sample taken for sequencing was peripheral blood mononuclear cells. The receptors shown here come from a human donor with common variable immunodeficiency.

This clone was recorded a few times. The CDR3 end falls 3 residues outside the read, so it is completed with the germline J gene. This chain uses TRBV30 with TRBJ2-7, with 9 bases matching TRBD1. Germline-derived CDR1 and CDR2 are GTSNPN and SVGIG (reference sequence). The CDR3 loop spans 14 amino acids. Trimming took 4 bases from V and 3 from J; bases not matched to a gene: 7. The part of the CDR3 DNA that was read is TGTGCCTGGACCTCCGGGACAGGGAGCTACGAG. Amino acids: CAWTSGTGSYE. The full CDR3 protein is CAWTSGTGSYEQYF. Looking up the rest from reference TRBV30 and TRBJ2-7 gives the full variable domain: SQTIHQWPATLVQPVGSPLSLECTVEGTSNPNLYWYRQAAGRGLQLLFYSVGIGQISSEVPQNLSASRPQDRQFILSSKKLLLSDSGFYLCAWTSGTGSYEQYFGPGTRLTVT.

This clone was recorded at least ten times. The read ends 3 residues before the CDR3 terminus; that terminus is restored from the germline J gene. The chain employs TRBV2 and TRBJ2-3, with D possibly TRBD2 on 6 matching bases. The germline V gene has CDR1 SNHLY and CDR2 FYNNEI. This CDR3 comprises 14 residues. Trimming removed 8 bases at V and 6 bases at J, with 18 bases between. The CDR3 reads CASHLGGLRDTQYF. The sequenced CDR3 bases are TGTGCCAGCCACTTGGGAGGACTCCGGGATACG.

At least ten counts were recorded for this clone. From the germline J gene comes the end of the CDR3, since the read stops 3 residues before it. The V call is TRBV2, the J call TRBJ2-7; D possibly corresponds to TRBD2 (5 bases). V lost 7 bases and J lost 3, with 13 bases in between. CDR3 length equals 13 residues. Germline CDR1 and CDR2: SNHLY and FYNNEI. The CDR3 DNA, read in part, is TGTGCCAGCATGGGAGAACGGGGCTACGAG. This codes for CASMGERGYE. The entire CDR3 sequence reads CASMGERGYEQYF.

This clone has a count of ten or more. The CDR3 end lies 3 residues beyond the end of the read and is filled in from the germline J gene. The chain combines TRBV7-8 with TRBJ1-5; no definite D call. V was shortened by 5 bases and J by 5 bases, with 25 bases between the two germline ends. The germline V gene has CDR1 SGHVS and CDR2 FQNEAQ. This CDR3 region has 18 residues. The CDR3 protein is CASSHNENIGSQYQPQHF. The sequenced part of the CDR3 DNA is TGTGCCAGCAGCCATAACGAGAACATAGGGTCCCAATATCAGCCC.

This clone was recorded at least ten times. The CDR3 end falls 3 residues outside the read, so it is completed with the germline J gene. V and J are TRBV7-9 and TRBJ1-6, with 8 bases fitting TRBD1. The ends lost 5 bases at V and 6 bases at J; junction bases unmatched: 6. The CDR3 runs 15 residues. Germline CDR1 is SEHNR and CDR2 is FQNEAQ (reference sequence). CDR3 DNA (partial): TGTGCCAGCAGCGGGCCAGGACAGGGTAATTCACCC. It translates to CASSGPGQGNSP. The entire CDR3 protein reads CASSGPGQGNSPLHF.

With regard to this clone: Read coverage stops 3 residues before the CDR3 terminus; the germline J gene supplies the remainder. The J gene is TRBJ1-2, the V gene TRBV19; 8 bases line up with TRBD1. Germline V CDR1 and CDR2: LNHDA, SQIVND (reference sequence). This CDR3 is built from 13 residues. This CDR3 is CASSEDRVSGYTF. The CDR3 bases that were read are TGTGCCAGTAGTGAGGACAGGGTGAGCGGC. The full variable domain, completed using reference TRBV19 and TRBJ1-2, is DGGITQSPKYLFRKEGQNVTLSCEQNLNHDAMYWYRQDPGQGLRLIYYSQIVNDFQKGDIAEGYSVSREKKESFPLTVTSAQKNPTAFYLCASSEDRVSGYTFGSGTRLTVV.

This clone was seen repeatedly, ten times or more. The read falls 3 residues short of the CDR3 end, and the missing part is taken from the germline J gene. This sequence joins TRBV5-1 and TRBJ2-1; TRBD2 might be the D (6 bases). Trimming removed 5 bases at V and 6 bases at J, with 12 bases between. Germline V lookup: CDR1 SGHRS, CDR2 YFSETQ. The CDR3 runs to 13 residues. CDR3 in amino acids: CASSSGYSNEQFF. Incomplete CDR3 DNA: TGCGCCAGCAGTAGCGGATACTCCAATGAG.

Only a few counts were recorded for this clone. The CDR3 here is CASRLAPISYLLHNEQFF. The DNA read from the CDR3 is TGTGCAAGTCGCTTAGCGCCCATATCCTACCTTCTCCACAATGAG. V gene TRBV7-2 combines with J gene TRBJ2-1, with D possibly TRBD2 on 5 matching bases. The read halts 3 residues ahead of the CDR3 end, with the missing end drawn from the germline J gene. Germline values: CDR1 SGHTA, CDR2 FQGNSA. The CDR3 spans 18 residues.

There are many counts of this clone. Sequencing ends 3 residues short of the CDR3 end; the germline J gene provides the rest. The genes are TRBV18 and TRBJ1-5; no clear D. V lost 5 bases to trimming and J lost 1 base, with 6 bases between them. Germline V gene lookup returns CDR1 KGHSH and CDR2 LQKENI. This CDR3 has 13 residues. The covered CDR3 bases are TGTGCCAGCTCATTAGGGAGCAATCAGCCC. Protein: CASSLGSNQP. The CDR3 as a whole reads CASSLGSNQPQHF.

In its sample, this clone was seen many times. The CDR3 is cut off 3 residues early in the read; its end comes from the germline J gene. The V and J genes are TRBV29-1 and TRBJ2-6; D remains unclear. The V gene lost 5 bases and the J gene lost 0 bases, with 17 bases spanning the gap. This CDR3 has 17 residues. Germline-derived CDR1 and CDR2 are SQVTM and ANQGSEA. The sequenced part of the CDR3 DNA is TGCAGCGTTTTGGGCAGGTCCTCCGTCTCTGGGGCCAACGTC. It translates to CSVLGRSSVSGANV. The CDR3 as a whole reads CSVLGRSSVSGANVLTF.

This clone was counted many times. With the read ending 3 residues before the CDR3 end, the germline J gene is used to fill in that end. The rearrangement uses TRBV14 and TRBJ1-1; D remains ambiguous. Per germline, CDR1 SGHDN and CDR2 FVKESK. CDR3 length equals 16 residues. V was shortened by 0 bases and J by 3 bases, with 14 bases between the two germline ends. The sequenced CDR3 bases are TGTGCCAGCAGCCAAGATTTAGGCAGGATACACACTGAA. Translating it yields CASSQDLGRIHTE. The complete CDR3 sequence is CASSQDLGRIHTEAFF.

This clone was counted at least ten times. The missing CDR3 end, 3 residues past where the read stops, is filled in from the germline J gene. The rearrangement joins TRBV18 to TRBJ1-2; the match to TRBD1 covers 7 bases. This CDR3 is built from 12 residues. Germline CDR1 is KGHSH and CDR2 is LQKENI. Partial CDR3 DNA: TGTGCCAGCTCCAAGACAGGGAATGAC. The encoded protein is CASSKTGND. The whole CDR3 protein is CASSKTGNDYTF.

This clone showed up many times. The CDR3 end lies 3 residues beyond the end of the read and is filled in from the germline J gene. The V and J genes are TRBV19 and TRBJ1-2, with D possibly matching TRBD1 (5 bases). The CDR3 loop spans 13 amino acids. Trimming took off 6 bases at V and 7 bases at J, with 15 bases between the two ends. The germline V gene encodes CDR1 LNHDA and CDR2 SQIVND (reference sequence). The sequenced CDR3 bases are TGTGCCAGTAGGATCCCTCAGGGTTTTGGC. Its translation is CASRIPQGFG. The whole CDR3 is CASRIPQGFGYTF.

This clone was picked up many times. The CDR3 end lies 3 residues beyond the end of the read and is filled in from the germline J gene. The V gene is TRBV19, the J gene TRBJ2-5; TRBD1 matches 9 bases. The junction had 3 bases not matched to a gene; V was cut back by 5 bases and J by 5 bases. CDR3 length: 13 residues. CDR1 and CDR2 from the germline V gene are LNHDA and SQIVND (reference sequence). CDR3 DNA, as far as it was read: TGTGCCAGTAGTCGGACAGGGGTTGAGACC. It specifies CASSRTGVET. The complete CDR3 sequence is CASSRTGVETQYF.

In this sample, this clone turned up many times. The read finishes 3 residues shy of the CDR3 end, and the germline J gene is used to complete it. The chain combines TRBV12-3 or TRBV12-4 with TRBJ2-7, with 11 bases matching TRBD1. The junction had 9 bases not matched to a gene; V was cut back by 8 bases and J by 3 bases. This CDR3 has 15 residues. CDR3 bases read: TGTGCCAGCGGACACCCGGGACAGGGGGTCTACGAG. Translated: CASGHPGQGVYE. The CDR3 in full is CASGHPGQGVYEQYF.

Many counts were recorded for this clone. CDR3 bases read: TGTGCCAGCAGTGATCTAAACAGGATCTACGAG. Encoded protein: CASSDLNRIYE. The full CDR3 protein reads CASSDLNRIYEQYF. The chain joins TRBV6-1 to TRBJ2-7; a weak D match, TRBD1 (5 bases). The CDR3 end is not reached by the read, which stops 3 residues before it; the germline J gene fills it in. CDR3 length equals 14 residues. Germline-derived CDR1 and CDR2 are MNHNS and SASEGT. V was clipped by 3 bases and J by 3 bases, with 12 bases between them.

This clone showed up many times. The missing CDR3 end, 3 residues past where the read stops, is filled in from the germline J gene. The V call is TRBV2, the J call TRBJ2-7; a possible D gene is TRBD1 (6 bases). Germline assignment: CDR1 SNHLY and CDR2 FYNNEI. V was pared by 2 bases and J by 6 bases, with 17 bases between. The CDR3 has 15 residues. CDR3 in amino acids: CASSEQQGTFSEQYF. The CDR3 bases that were read are TGTGCCAGCAGTGAACAACAGGGAACCTTCTCCGAG.

This clone was seen at least ten times. The CDR3 end falls 3 residues outside the read, so it is completed with the germline J gene. The chain recombines TRBV20-1 with TRBJ2-7, with TRBD1 matching 9 bases. The CDR3 contains 13 residues. Germline CDR1 is DFQATT and CDR2 is SNEGSKA (reference sequence). V shed 5 bases and J 4 bases; nucleotides not matched to a gene: 6. This CDR3 reads CSAADRGGYEQYF. The part of the CDR3 DNA that was read is TGCAGTGCTGCGGACAGGGGAGGGTACGAG.

This clone showed up many times. The CDR3 extends 3 residues past the end of the read, so its final part is completed from the germline J gene. The chain employs TRBV18 and TRBJ1-5; the match to TRBD1 covers 10 bases. This CDR3 region has 15 residues. Germline CDR1 KGHSH, CDR2 LQKENI. Germline trimming cut 2 bases from V and 6 bases from J; bases unmatched to any gene: 4. The CDR3 bases that were read are TGTGCCAGCTCACCAGACAGGGGGCGAGGTCAGCCC. Protein product: CASSPDRGRGQP. The entire CDR3 protein is CASSPDRGRGQPQHF.

Many counts were recorded for this clone. From the germline J gene comes the end of the CDR3, since the read stops 3 residues before it. V usage is TRBV7-8 and J usage is TRBJ2-5, with no clear D. With 2 bases removed from V and 4 bases from J, the gap between germline ends came to 5 bases. The CDR3 covers 12 residues. Looked up from germline, CDR1 is SGHVS and CDR2 is FQNEAQ. CDR3 DNA (partial): TGTGCCAGCAGCTTATCGGGAGAGACC. It encodes CASSLSGET. From start to end, the CDR3 is CASSLSGETQYF.

This clone was seen at least ten times. The read finishes 3 residues shy of the CDR3 end, and the germline J gene is used to complete it. V and J are TRBV5-6 and TRBJ2-2, with D possibly TRBD2 on 6 matching bases. The CDR3 has 15 amino acids. Trimming took off 2 bases at V and 0 bases at J, with 8 bases between the two ends. The germline gives CDR1 SGHDT, CDR2 YYEEEE. This CDR3 is CASSFVAANTGELFF. CDR3 DNA, as far as it was read: TGTGCCAGCAGCTTCGTAGCGGCGAACACCGGGGAG.

In its sample, this clone was seen many times. The read comes to an end 3 residues before the CDR3 does, leaving the germline J gene to fill in the end. The chain uses TRBV7-3 and TRBJ2-6; D perhaps matches TRBD1 (5 bases). The V end was cut by 2 bases, the J end by 4 bases, with 6 bases between. The CDR3 has 14 residues. Germline-derived CDR1 and CDR2 are SGHTA and FQGTGA. The DNA read from the CDR3 is TGTGCCAGCAGCTTAGGGGCAGGGGCCAACGTC. It translates to CASSLGAGANV. The CDR3 reads in full as CASSLGAGANVLTF.

In the case of this clone: Read data end 3 residues before the CDR3 end; the end is taken from the germline J gene. The V call is TRBV5-1, the J call TRBJ1-2, with D perhaps matching TRBD1 (6 bases). The length of the CDR3 is 14 residues. Germline-derived CDR1 and CDR2 are SGHRS and YFSETQ. Trimming removed 2 bases from V and 7 bases from J, with 15 bases in between. CDR3 protein: CASSFDTGLRGYTF. Partial CDR3 DNA: TGCGCCAGCAGCTTCGACACAGGGTTGCGTGGC. Drawing the rest from reference TRBV5-1 and TRBJ1-2, the complete variable domain is KAGVTQTPRYLIKTRGQQVTLSCSPISGHRSVSWYQQTPGQGLQFLFEYFSETQRNKGNFPGRFSGRQFSNSRSEMNVSTLELGDSALYLCASSFDTGLRGYTFGSGTRLTVV.

Ten or more counts support this clone. Read sequence stops 3 residues before the CDR3 end, and the germline J gene provides the missing end. The V gene is TRBV7-3, the J gene TRBJ2-6; tentatively, D is TRBD1 (7 bases). There are 20 residues in the CDR3. V lost 0 bases and J lost 0, with 18 bases in between. CDR1 is SGHTA, CDR2 FQGTGA, per germline. The CDR3 loop is CASSLTTGGGLSSGANVLTF. CDR3 bases read: TGTGCCAGCAGCTTAACGACAGGAGGGGGCCTTAGCTCTGGGGCCAACGTC.

About this clone: Read data end 3 residues before the CDR3 end; the end is taken from the germline J gene. This chain joins TRBV6-1 and TRBJ1-1; TRBD1 agrees at 7 bases. J gave up 0 bases and V 6 bases, and 4 bases lay outside the gene matches. Germline CDR1 MNHNS, CDR2 SASEGT. The CDR3 sequence is 14 residues long. The CDR3 sequence: CASREQGLNTEAFF. CDR3 bases read: TGTGCCAGCAGGGAACAGGGGTTGAACACTGAA.

This clone has a count of ten or more. With the read ending 3 residues before the CDR3 end, the germline J gene is used to fill in that end. The chain combines TRBV2 with TRBJ2-5, with 7 bases that match TRBD1. The CDR3 runs 14 residues. V was clipped by 6 bases and J by 2 bases; unmatched bases: 6. CDR1 is SNHLY, CDR2 FYNNEI, per germline. Partial CDR3 DNA: TGTGCCAGCAGGTTCGGGACAGCACAAGAGACC. The encoded protein is CASRFGTAQET. The entire CDR3 reads CASRFGTAQETQYF.

This clone was detected many times. The DNA ends 3 residues before the CDR3 does, and the rest of the CDR3 is filled in from the germline J gene. The chain has TRBV7-8 and TRBJ2-1; 12 nucleotides match TRBD2. Germline V gives CDR1 SGHVS, CDR2 FQNEAQ. The CDR3 has 15 amino acids. J gave up 2 bases and V 5 bases, and 1 base lay outside the gene matches. Partial CDR3 DNA: TGTGCCAGCAGCCGGACTAGCGGGGCCTACAATGAG. Its protein product is CASSRTSGAYNE. The full-length CDR3 reads as CASSRTSGAYNEQFF.

This clone appeared many times. The CDR3 is cut off 3 residues early in the read; its end comes from the germline J gene. The V gene is TRBV5-1, the J gene TRBJ1-2; possible D gene TRBD1, 6 bases. This CDR3 comprises 15 residues. V was clipped by 0 bases and J by 5 bases, with 14 bases between them. The V gene's germline CDR1 is SGHRS and CDR2 YFSETQ. Partial CDR3 DNA: TGCGCCAGCAGCTTGGCCGGACAGAACTTTTATGGC. It yields the protein CASSLAGQNFYG. The complete CDR3 protein is CASSLAGQNFYGYTF.

This clone was detected ten times or more. The read stops 3 residues short of the end of the CDR3; the missing end is completed from the germline J gene. The chain recombines TRBV7-9 with TRBJ1-1, with D maybe TRBD1 (6 bases). In germline, CDR1 is SEHNR, CDR2 FQNEAQ (reference sequence). This CDR3 is 15 amino acids long. Trimming stripped 7 bases from V and 1 base from J, with 16 bases between. The CDR3 loop reads CASNTGQPWNTEAFF. The part of the CDR3 DNA that was read is TGTGCCAGCAACACAGGACAGCCGTGGAACACTGAA.

This clone appeared many times. The CDR3 end lies 3 residues beyond the end of the read and is filled in from the germline J gene. This rearrangement joins TRBV20-1 to TRBJ1-1; no firm D call. V was trimmed by 5 bases and J by 2 bases, leaving 12 bases between them. Germline CDR1 DFQATT, CDR2 SNEGSKA (reference sequence). The CDR3 is made up of 13 amino acids. The CDR3 bases that were read are TGCAGTGCTGTTGACGGGTCCAACACTGAA. It encodes CSAVDGSNTE. The whole CDR3 sequence reads CSAVDGSNTEAFF.